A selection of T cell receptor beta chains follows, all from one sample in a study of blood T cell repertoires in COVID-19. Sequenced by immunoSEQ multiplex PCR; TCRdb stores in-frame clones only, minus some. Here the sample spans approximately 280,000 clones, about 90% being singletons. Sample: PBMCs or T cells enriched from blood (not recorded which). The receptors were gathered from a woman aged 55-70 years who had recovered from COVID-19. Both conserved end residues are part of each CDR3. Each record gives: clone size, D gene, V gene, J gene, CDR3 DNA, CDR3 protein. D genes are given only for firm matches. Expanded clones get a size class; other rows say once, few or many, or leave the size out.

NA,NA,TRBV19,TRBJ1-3,TGTGCCAGTCGGGTCTCGGGGGATCCCACTGGAAACACCATATATTTT,CASRVSGDPTGNTIYF
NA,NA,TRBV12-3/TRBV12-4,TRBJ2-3,TGTGCCAGCAGGTCGACTCCAACAGATACGCAGTATTTT,CASRSTPTDTQYF
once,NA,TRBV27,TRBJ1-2,TGTGCCAGCTCCGACAGTCCCGCGGTCGTAGGCTACACCTTC,CASSDSPAVVGYTF
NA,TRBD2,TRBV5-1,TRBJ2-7,TGCGCCAGCAGCCTCTCACCACTAGCGGGAGGCGAGCAGTACTTC,CASSLSPLAGGEQYF
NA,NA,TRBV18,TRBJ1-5,TGTGCCAGCTCACCCTTTGGGGGGGATAGCAATCAGCCCCAGCATTTT,CASSPFGGDSNQPQHF
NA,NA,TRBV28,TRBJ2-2,TGTGCCAGCAGTTGGAGACGTCTCCACACCGGGGAGCTGTTTTTT,CASSWRRLHTGELFF
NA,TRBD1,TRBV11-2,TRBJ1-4,TGTGCCAGCAGCCAGACAGGGTTAAATGAAAAACTGTTTTTT,CASSQTGLNEKLFF
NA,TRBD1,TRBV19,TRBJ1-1,TGTGCCAGTAGACTACAGGGGGCTAGGAACACTGAAGCTTTCTTT,CASRLQGARNTEAFF
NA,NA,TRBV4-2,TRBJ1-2,TGTGCCAGCAGCCAAGTATTCGGGGGGGGACCGACCTCTAACTATGGCTACACCTTC,CASSQVFGGGPTSNYGYTF
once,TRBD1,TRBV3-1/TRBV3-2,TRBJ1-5,TGTGCCAGCAGCCAGAGCGACAGGGTGAATAGTCAGCCCCAGCATTTT,CASSQSDRVNSQPQHF
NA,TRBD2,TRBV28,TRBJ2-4,TGTGCCAGCAGTCGCCCGAAGACTAGCGGGGTGGGGTTAGCCAAAAACATTCAGTACTTC,CASSRPKTSGVGLAKNIQYF
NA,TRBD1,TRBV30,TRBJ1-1,TGTGCCTGGAGTGGAAGAGGTGGGACAGGGAACCGAAGTGGATTCTTT,CAWSGRGGTGNRSGFF
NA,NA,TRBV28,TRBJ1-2,TGTGCCAGCAGTTTACGGTCCGGGTATGGCTACACCTTC,CASSLRSGYGYTF
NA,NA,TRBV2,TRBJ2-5,TGTGCCAGCAACATTCCGGGGGTCCGAGAGACCCAGTACTTC,CASNIPGVRETQYF
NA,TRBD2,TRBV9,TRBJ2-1,TGTGCCAGCAGCTTAAATCCGGGACTAGCGGGAAAGGGGCAGTTCTTC,CASSLNPGLAGKGQFF
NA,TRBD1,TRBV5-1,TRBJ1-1,TGCGCCAGCAGCTTGGCGCGGGACAGTATGAACACTGAAGCTTTCTTT,CASSLARDSMNTEAFF
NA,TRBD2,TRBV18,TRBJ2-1,TGTGCCAGCTCCCTAGGGGCGGGAGTCTACAATGAGCAGTTCTTC,CASSLGAGVYNEQFF
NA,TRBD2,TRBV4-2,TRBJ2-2,TGTGCCAGCAGCCCGGGACTAGCAGCGAACACCGGGGAGCTGTTTTTT,CASSPGLAANTGELFF
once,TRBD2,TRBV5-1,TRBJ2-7,TGCGCCAGCAGCTTGGAGGGGACTAGCGCGTACGAGCAGTACTTC,CASSLEGTSAYEQYF
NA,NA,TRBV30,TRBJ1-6,TGTGCCTGGGCCCCGGTCGATTCACCCCTCCACTTT,CAWAPVDSPLHF
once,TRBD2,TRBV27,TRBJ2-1,TGTGCCAGCAGTTTATTGGGCGGGGGCTACAATGAGCAGTTCTTC,CASSLLGGGYNEQFF
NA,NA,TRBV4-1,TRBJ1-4,TGCGCCAGCTCATGGACAGTTGTTAATGAAAAACTGTTTTTT,CASSWTVVNEKLFF
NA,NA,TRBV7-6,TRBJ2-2,TGTGCCAGCAGCGTCCCTGACAGGTCTTTCACCGGGGAGCTGTTTTTT,CASSVPDRSFTGELFF
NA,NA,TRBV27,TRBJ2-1,TGTGCCAGCAGTTTTGAGAGGGCTGGCTACAATGAGCAGTTCTTC,CASSFERAGYNEQFF
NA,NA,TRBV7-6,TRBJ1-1,TGTGCCAGCAGCCGGACAGAGGTGAACACTGAAGCTTTCTTT,CASSRTEVNTEAFF
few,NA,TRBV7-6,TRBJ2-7,TGTGCCAGCAGCTTAGCGGGCAGGGCTTACGAGCAGTACTTC,CASSLAGRAYEQYF
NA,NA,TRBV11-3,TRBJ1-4,TGTGCCAGCAGCATTGGAGGAAGCGATGAAAAACTGTTTTTT,CASSIGGSDEKLFF
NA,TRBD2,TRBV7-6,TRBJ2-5,TGTGCCAGCAGGGAAGCGGGAGGGCGGGAGACCCAGTACTTC,CASREAGGRETQYF
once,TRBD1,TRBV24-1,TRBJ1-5,TGTGCCACCAGTGATTTAGGGGGCCGGGACAAACCGAATCAGCCCCAGCATTTT,CATSDLGGRDKPNQPQHF
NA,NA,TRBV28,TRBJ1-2,TGTGCCAGCAGTTCAGGGGCGCGGGACTATGGCTACACCTTC,CASSSGARDYGYTF
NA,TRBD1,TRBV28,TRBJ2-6,TGTGCCAGCAGTCCACCGGGACAGGGGACTGGGGCCAACGTCCTGACTTTC,CASSPPGQGTGANVLTF
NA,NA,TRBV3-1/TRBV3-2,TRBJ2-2,TGTGCCAGCAGCCAATCGTCGGTCGGGGAGCTGTTTTTT,CASSQSSVGELFF
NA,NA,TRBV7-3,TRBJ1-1,TGTGCCAGCAGCTTTGATCGGGGAAACACTGAAGCTTTCTTT,CASSFDRGNTEAFF
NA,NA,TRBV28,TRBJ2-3,TGTGCCAGCAGTTCCCCCTTAGATACGCAGTATTTT,CASSSPLDTQYF
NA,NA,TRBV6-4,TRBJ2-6,TGTGCCAGCAGCGAATTTCCGGAGGCTGGGGCCAACGTCCTGACTTTC,CASSEFPEAGANVLTF
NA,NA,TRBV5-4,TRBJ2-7,TGTGCCAGCAGCCGGGGACATACCTACGAGCAGTACTTC,CASSRGHTYEQYF